Sequencing of this T cell receptor beta chain was carried out in a study of T cells in localized non-small cell lung cancer. About this clone: As yet, its antigen is unknown.

Study observations and caveats: Tumor showed lower T cell clonality than uninvolved adjacent lung, where it was highest.

This CDR3 is 15 amino acids long. V lost 8 bases and J lost 2, with 18 bases in between. Germline CDR1 is MDHEN and CDR2 is SYDVKM. Libraries were prepared by immunoSEQ multiplex PCR; TCRdb keeps only in-frame clonotypes and omits some of them. This table holds approximately 3,100 clones, 33% found once. The sequencing here drew on normal lung tissue next to the tumor, taken before any cancer treatment. This chain uses TRBV28 with TRBJ1-1, with D perhaps TRBD1 (6 bases). The receptor comes from a male donor at least 60 years old with stage I squamous cell lung carcinoma. The CDR3 region is CASGRPGQLNTEAFF. DNA for the CDR3: TGTGCCAGCGGTAGGCCGGGACAACTTAACACTGAAGCTTTCTTT.